Sequencing of this TCR beta chain was carried out in a study of CD8 T cells in Susac syndrome. Study-wide context: The sequenced Susac syndrome patients included about 6 who had clinically active disease and eight who were in remission. Whole-study results and caveats: The study conceded that relatively few individuals underwent its TCR sequencing and HLA analysis.

This CDR3 comprises 13 residues. V was trimmed by 1 base and J by 3 bases, leaving 7 bases between them. Per the germline V gene, CDR1 is SGHRS and CDR2 is YFSETQ. RNA amounts of roughly 0.5 to 1 ug underwent reverse transcription with random hexamers. TCR beta CDR3 was amplified by immunoSEQ covering 54 Vbeta and 13 Jbeta. One entry per CDR3 protein, called by TCRdb with MiXCR from the immunoSEQ multiplex PCR reads. The sample gives about 180,000 distinct CDR3 sequences, approximately 94% of which show up once; more than 0.095% is in the top ten. This clonotype is a singleton in its sample. Antigen unknown.

The receptor comes from a human donor with Susac syndrome. Sequenced: CD4+ T cells from PBMCs. This sequence joins TRBV5-1 and TRBJ1-1; no clear D gene. The CDR3 nucleotides are TGCGCCAGCAGCTTGAGAACAGACACTGAAGCTTTCTTT. This gives the protein CASSLRTDTEAFF.